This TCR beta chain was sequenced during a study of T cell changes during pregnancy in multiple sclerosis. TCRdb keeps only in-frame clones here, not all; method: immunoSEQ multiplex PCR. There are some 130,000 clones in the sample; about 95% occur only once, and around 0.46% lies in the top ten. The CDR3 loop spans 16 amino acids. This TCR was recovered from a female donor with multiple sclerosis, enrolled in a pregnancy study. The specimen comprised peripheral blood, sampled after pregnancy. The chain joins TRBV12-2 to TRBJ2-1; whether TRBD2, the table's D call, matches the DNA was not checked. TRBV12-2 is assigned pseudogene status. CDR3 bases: TGTGCAAGTCGCTTAGGTGGTGCGGGAGGGCCCAATGAGCAGTTCTTC. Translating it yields CASRLGGAGGPNEQFF.